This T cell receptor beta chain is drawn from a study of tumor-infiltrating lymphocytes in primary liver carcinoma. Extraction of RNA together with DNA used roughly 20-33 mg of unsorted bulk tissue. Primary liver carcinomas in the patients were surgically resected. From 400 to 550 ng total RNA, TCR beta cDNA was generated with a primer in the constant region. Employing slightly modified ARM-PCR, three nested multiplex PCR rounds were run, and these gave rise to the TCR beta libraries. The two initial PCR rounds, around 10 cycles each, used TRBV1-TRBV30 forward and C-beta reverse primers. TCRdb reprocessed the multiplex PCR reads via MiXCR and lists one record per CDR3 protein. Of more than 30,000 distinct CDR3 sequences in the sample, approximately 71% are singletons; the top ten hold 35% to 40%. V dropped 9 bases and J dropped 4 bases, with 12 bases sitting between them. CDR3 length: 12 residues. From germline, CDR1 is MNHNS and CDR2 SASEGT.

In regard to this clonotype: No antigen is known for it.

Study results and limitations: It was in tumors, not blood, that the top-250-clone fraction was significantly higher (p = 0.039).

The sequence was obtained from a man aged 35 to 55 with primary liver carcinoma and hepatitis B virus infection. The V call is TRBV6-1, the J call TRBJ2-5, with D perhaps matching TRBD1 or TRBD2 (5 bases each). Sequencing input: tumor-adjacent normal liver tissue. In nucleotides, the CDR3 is TGTGCCAGTGGTGCAGGGAGAGAGACCCAGTACTTC. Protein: CASGAGRETQYF.